These T cell receptor beta chains were read from a single sample in a study of control samples from healthy donors and cancer patients. Using immunoSEQ multiplex PCR, the repertoire was profiled, and TCRdb retains in-frame clones only, with some absent. This sample has 100,000 to 150,000 clones, with 87% found just once. Sequenced: blood. These receptors were collected from a man aged 18 to 29 in good health. CDR3s include the opening cysteine and the closing phenylalanine or tryptophan. A D gene is named only where the DNA matches it firmly. Rows give clone size only sometimes, using once, few, many, or a class for an expanded clone.

clone size	D gene	V gene	J gene	CDR3 protein	CDR3 DNA
NA	NA	TRBV6-5	TRBJ2-3	CASSSTDTQYF	TGTGCCAGCAGTTCAACAGATACGCAGTATTTT
NA	NA	TRBV19	TRBJ1-3	CASSTDPATGNTIYF	TGTGCCAGTAGCACCGACCCGGCCACAGGGAACACCATATATTTT
once	NA	TRBV7-2	TRBJ1-2	CASSLQGFGYGYTF	TGTGCCAGCAGCTTACAGGGGTTTGGATATGGCTACACCTTC
NA	NA	TRBV5-1	TRBJ2-6	CASSSGSGANVLTF	TGCGCCAGCAGCTCAGGGTCTGGGGCCAACGTCCTGACTTTC
NA	TRBD1	TRBV6-5	TRBJ2-7	CATRPGGSYEQYF	TGTGCCACAAGACCAGGGGGCTCCTACGAGCAGTACTTC
NA	TRBD1	TRBV18	TRBJ1-1	CASSMDRAGTEAFF	TGTGCCAGCTCAATGGACAGGGCTGGCACTGAAGCTTTCTTT
NA	TRBD2	TRBV7-3	TRBJ2-1	CASSSGGTSGNQFF	TGTGCCAGCAGCTCGGGAGGCACTAGCGGAAACCAGTTCTTC
NA	NA	TRBV6-1	TRBJ1-2	CASSEGRAYGYTF	TGTGCCAGCAGTGAGGGCAGGGCCTATGGCTACACCTTC
few	NA	TRBV14	TRBJ2-7	CASSQALGGEQYF	TGTGCCAGCAGCCAAGCTCTGGGGGGCGAGCAGTACTTC
few	NA	TRBV19	TRBJ1-5	CASSTQRGSWPQHF	TGTGCCAGTAGTACGCAGAGGGGGTCGTGGCCCCAGCATTTT
NA	NA	TRBV29-1	TRBJ1-3	CSVVGSSGNTIYF	TGCAGCGTTGTGGGTAGCTCTGGAAACACCATATATTTT
NA	NA	TRBV7-9	TRBJ1-3	CASSLRGFYTIYF	TGTGCCAGCAGCTTAAGAGGGTTCTACACCATATATTTT
NA	NA	TRBV21-1	TRBJ2-5	CASSLWSGTKGETQYF	TGTGCCAGCAGCCTCTGGTCCGGGACAAAGGGAGAGACCCAGTACTTC
NA	NA	TRBV6-4	TRBJ2-3	CASSGTNTDTQYF	TGTGCCAGCAGTGGGACTAACACAGATACGCAGTATTTT
NA	NA	TRBV3-1/TRBV3-2	TRBJ1-1	CASSQEKWGTEAFF	TGTGCCAGCAGCCAAGAAAAGTGGGGCACTGAAGCTTTCTTT
NA	NA	TRBV6-5	TRBJ2-7	CASIVRGLHEQYF	TGTGCCAGCATCGTCCGGGGACTGCACGAGCAGTACTTC
NA	NA	TRBV27	TRBJ1-3	CASRQTGDGTIYF	TGTGCCAGCAGGCAGACGGGGGATGGCACCATATATTTT
NA	TRBD1	TRBV7-8	TRBJ1-6	CASSPDRGHNSPLHF	TGTGCCAGCAGCCCAGACAGGGGGCATAATTCACCCCTCCACTTT
NA	NA	TRBV6-1	TRBJ2-5	CASSEAETQYF	TGTGCCAGCAGTGAAGCTGAGACCCAGTACTTC
NA	NA	TRBV4-3	TRBJ2-7	CASSHADGESYEQYF	TGCGCCAGCAGCCACGCAGACGGTGAGTCTTACGAGCAGTACTTC
NA	NA	TRBV12-5	TRBJ1-1	CASGLALTGRPNTEAFF	TGTGCTAGTGGTTTGGCACTGACGGGACGGCCGAACACTGAAGCTTTCTTT
NA	NA	TRBV12-2	TRBJ2-3	CASRLASRGIRPDTQYF	TGTGCAAGTCGCTTAGCGTCCAGGGGCATTCGTCCAGATACGCAGTATTTT
NA	NA	TRBV28	TRBJ2-5	CASSLWDTQETQYF	TGTGCCAGCAGTTTATGGGACACTCAAGAGACCCAGTACTTC
NA	NA	TRBV11-2	TRBJ1-1	CASSFLPWAGNTEAFF	TGTGCCAGCAGCTTCCTCCCCTGGGCGGGAAACACTGAAGCTTTCTTT
once	NA	TRBV6-2/TRBV6-3	TRBJ2-3	CASSQRGGTDTQYF	TGTGCCAGCAGTCAGAGGGGGGGTACAGATACGCAGTATTTT